These 21 T cell receptor beta chains came from one sample sequenced in a study of blood T cell repertoires in COVID-19. Only in-frame clones appear in the TCRdb table, and some are missing; sequencing was by immunoSEQ multiplex PCR. The profile shows approximately 180,000 clones, about 90% of them singletons. Source material: PBMCs or T cells enriched from blood (not recorded which). These receptors originate from a human donor with acute COVID-19. The donor label of this sample is uncertain.

The chain couples TRBV30 to TRBJ2-7, with D perhaps TRBD1 (6 bases). Germline CDR1 reads GTSNPN; CDR2 reads SVGIG (reference sequence). V was shortened by 2 bases and J by 3 bases, with 8 bases between the two germline ends. The CDR3 has 12 amino acids. CDR3 sequence (DNA): TGTGCCTGGAGTCCACAGGGCTACGAGCAGTACTTC. Protein sequence: CAWSPQGYEQYF. Full variable domain (rest looked up from reference TRBV30 and TRBJ2-7): SQTIHQWPATLVQPVGSPLSLECTVEGTSNPNLYWYRQAAGRGLQLLFYSVGIGQISSEVPQNLSASRPQDRQFILSSKKLLLSDSGFYLCAWSPQGYEQYFGPGTRLTVT.

In this sample, this clone turned up a few times. Other nucleotide sequences in the sample specify the same CDR3. This sequence joins TRBV9 and TRBJ2-7, with TRBD1 identical over 8 bases. CDR3 length: 14 residues. V was clipped by 4 bases and J by 2 bases; unmatched bases: 5. Germline CDR1 and CDR2: SGDLS and YYNGEE. The CDR3 coding sequence is TGTGCCAGCAGCCTCGGACAGGGAGCCTACGAGCAGTACTTC. It is translated as CASSLGQGAYEQYF.

The genes are TRBV12-5 and TRBJ2-7; perhaps TRBD1 as D (6 bases). The ends were cut back, 2 bases at V and 7 bases at J, with 18 bases in the middle. Germline values: CDR1 LGHNT, CDR2 FRNRAP. The CDR3 is made up of 15 amino acids. This chain's CDR3 is CASGLYLPGDGEQYF. The DNA of the CDR3 is TGTGCTAGTGGTTTGTATCTTCCAGGGGATGGTGAGCAGTACTTC.

CDR3 protein: CASSLGDVGGGSETQYF. DNA of the CDR3: TGTGCCAGCAGCTTAGGGGACGTTGGCGGGGGCTCAGAGACCCAGTACTTC. This sequence joins TRBV7-9 and TRBJ2-5, with D possibly TRBD2 on 7 matching bases. CDR1 and CDR2 from the germline V gene are SEHNR and FQNEAQ (reference sequence). V shed 1 base and J shed 4 bases, with 19 bases lying between them. CDR3 length: 17 residues.

This chain links TRBV25-1 with TRBJ1-1; TRBD1 agrees at 7 bases. The germline V gene has CDR1 MGHDK and CDR2 SYGVNS. With 2 bases clipped from V and 11 bases from J, the junction kept 5 bases outside the gene matches. This CDR3 has 12 residues. CDR3 in amino acids: CASSEGTGVAFF. As DNA, the CDR3 is TGTGCCAGCAGTGAAGGTACAGGGGTCGCTTTCTTT.

V is TRBV2 and J is TRBJ2-3, with 12 bases aligning to TRBD2. Germline V gives CDR1 SNHLY, CDR2 FYNNEI. Trimming took 6 bases from V and 2 from J; bases not matched to a gene: 3. The CDR3 sequence is 15 residues long. The CDR3 region has the DNA TGTGCCAGCAGCCGGACTAGCGGGGACACAGATACGCAGTATTTT. Translating gives CASSRTSGDTDTQYF.

The chain carries TRBV9 and TRBJ2-7, with D tentatively TRBD2 (7 bases). This CDR3 spans 13 amino acids. Deletions cut 4 bases from V and 6 bases from J, with 14 bases between. Germline V CDR1 and CDR2: SGDLS, YYNGEE. In DNA form, the CDR3 reads TGTGCCAGCAGCCCTGTGGGGGGGCTCGAGCAGTACTTC. It translates to CASSPVGGLEQYF. The whole variable domain, filled in from reference TRBV9 and TRBJ2-7, reads DSGVTQTPKHLITATGQRVTLRCSPRSGDLSVYWYQQSLDQGLQFLIQYYNGEERAKGNILERFSAQQFPDLHSELNLSSLELGDSALYFCASSPVGGLEQYFGPGTRLTVT.

This clone came up once. The V call is TRBV5-1, the J call TRBJ1-2; no firm D call. Germline CDR1 is SGHRS and CDR2 is YFSETQ. V lost 4 bases to trimming and J lost 0 bases, with 10 bases between them. CDR3 length: 14 residues. The CDR3: CASSPEASNYGYTF. CDR3 DNA: TGCGCCAGCAGCCCGGAGGCCTCTAACTATGGCTACACCTTC.

This chain links TRBV12-3 or TRBV12-4 with TRBJ2-2; D is undetermined. The CDR3 consists of 13 residues. With 6 bases removed from V and 2 bases from J, the gap between germline ends came to 7 bases. The CDR3 nucleotides read TGTGCCAGCAGCCACAAAAACACCGGGGAGCTGTTTTTT. Translated, it gives CASSHKNTGELFF.

V is TRBV19 and J is TRBJ1-5, with 9 bases lining up with TRBD1. CDR1 and CDR2 (germline): LNHDA, SQIVND (reference sequence). The CDR3 covers 14 residues. V lost 4 bases to trimming and J lost 4 bases; unmatched junction nucleotides: 2. In DNA form, the CDR3 reads TGTGCCAGTAGTACGGACAGGGGAAATCAGCCCCAGCATTTT. This sequence encodes CASSTDRGNQPQHF.

The V and J genes are TRBV10-3 and TRBJ2-2; D gene unclear. CDR3 size: 14 residues. Germline values: CDR1 ENHRY, CDR2 SYGVKD. The V and J ends lost 3 bases and 1 base respectively, with 6 bases between them. The CDR3 loop is CAISDTENTGELFF. The DNA for the CDR3 is TGTGCCATCAGTGACACAGAGAACACCGGGGAGCTGTTTTTT.

This clone was counted only a few times. V is TRBV30 and J is TRBJ1-1; maybe TRBD1 (5 bases). The V end lost 8 bases, the J end lost 5 bases, and 12 bases lay between the germline ends. Germline values: CDR1 GTSNPN, CDR2 SVGIG (reference sequence). CDR3 length equals 11 residues. The DNA for the CDR3 is TGTGCCGGGGGACGTCTGACTGAAGCTTTCTTT. Its translation is CAGGRLTEAFF.

This rearrangement joins TRBV27 to TRBJ2-5; D perhaps matches TRBD2 (6 bases). The V and J ends lost 7 bases and 5 bases respectively, with 14 bases between them. CDR1 and CDR2 from the germline V gene are MNHEY and SMNVEV (reference sequence). The CDR3 extends over 13 amino acids. CDR3 nucleotides: TGTGCCAGCACGAAGCGGGTGGGGGAGACCCAGTACTTC. This translates into CASTKRVGETQYF.

The chain combines TRBV9 with TRBJ2-4; 7 nucleotides align to TRBD2. Germline assignment: CDR1 SGDLS and CDR2 YYNGEE. The CDR3 consists of 15 residues. J gave up 0 bases and V 3 bases, and 3 bases lay outside the gene matches. Here the CDR3 reads CASSGEGIAKNIQYF. The CDR3 DNA reads as TGTGCCAGCAGCGGGGAGGGTATAGCCAAAAACATTCAGTACTTC.

V gene TRBV9 combines with J gene TRBJ1-3; D is unclear. This CDR3 comprises 13 residues. CDR1 SGDLS and CDR2 YYNGEE come from the germline V gene. Trimming took 1 base from V and 2 from J, leaving 4 bases between them. The CDR3 bases are TGTGCCAGCAGCGTAAGAGCTGGAAACACCATATATTTT. As protein: CASSVRAGNTIYF.

The CDR3 loop is CASGGRGWEGDTEAFF. CDR3 nucleotides: TGTGCCAGTGGGGGCAGGGGGTGGGAAGGCGACACTGAAGCTTTCTTT. J is TRBJ1-1 and V is TRBV27; 7 bases fit TRBD1. The CDR3 is 16 residues long. The germline gives CDR1 MNHEY, CDR2 SMNVEV (reference sequence). Germline trimming cut 9 bases from V and 3 bases from J; bases unmatched to any gene: 16.

The sample holds a few counts of this clone. The V call is TRBV10-3, the J call TRBJ2-7; tentative D call: TRBD1 (5 bases). The germline CDR1 and CDR2 sequences are ENHRY and SYGVKD. The CDR3 covers 12 residues. Trimming took 6 bases from V and 0 from J, leaving 6 bases between them. CDR3: CAIRTVSYEQYF. The CDR3 region has the DNA TGTGCCATCAGGACAGTCTCCTACGAGCAGTACTTC.

The rearrangement joins TRBV9 to TRBJ1-1; D gene ambiguous. The CDR3 loop spans 15 amino acids. Germline-derived CDR1 and CDR2 are SGDLS and YYNGEE. V shed 0 bases and J shed 0 bases, with 9 bases lying between them. In DNA, the CDR3 is TGTGCCAGCAGCGTAGCAGGCCACCTGAACACTGAAGCTTTCTTT. Translating gives CASSVAGHLNTEAFF.

This chain links TRBV5-4 with TRBJ1-1; 11 positions match TRBD1. Germline V CDR1 and CDR2: SGHNT, YYREEE (reference sequence). The CDR3 runs 14 residues. The J segment lost 7 bases and the V segment lost 4 bases, leaving 6 bases of the junction unmatched. This CDR3 reads CASSQGTGGNEAFF. CDR3 nucleotides: TGTGCCAGCAGCCAAGGGACAGGGGGGAATGAAGCTTTCTTT.

The chain combines TRBV24-1 with TRBJ1-2; no firm D call. V lost 3 bases and J lost 4, with 11 bases in between. This CDR3 is built from 14 residues. In germline, CDR1 is KGHDR, CDR2 SFDVKD. CDR3 coding DNA: TGTGCCACCAGTGATGGACCTGGGAGCTATGGCTACACCTTC. It yields the protein CATSDGPGSYGYTF.

This chain joins TRBV5-1 and TRBJ2-3, with D uncertain. The CDR3 totals 14 residues. Trimming took 0 bases from V and 13 from J, leaving 18 bases between them. Per germline, CDR1 SGHRS and CDR2 YFSETQ. CDR3 protein: CASSLEALDPPEYF. CDR3 coding DNA: TGCGCCAGCAGCTTGGAGGCTCTAGATCCCCCGGAGTATTTT.